The text below deals with one T cell receptor beta chain. The antigen it binds to is not known. One base away there is no much larger clone; base qualities are not given. In Seattle, one collaborating source enrolled patients while the infection was active and tracked those patients longitudinally over the course of disease. Whole blood was collected in K2EDTA tubes by collaborating institutions according to the institutions' own protocols. For TCRbeta analysis, collaborators shipped samples as frozen whole blood, isolated PBMCs, or DNA extracted from either of those sample types. This sample was included in a study of blood T cell repertoires in COVID-19 (dated by TCRdb to 2020 to 2022). General notes on the study: Samples from collaborators originated in the United States, Italy and Spain and spanned both the acute and convalescent phases of COVID-19. Where available, HLA class I and class II types were taken from metadata supplied by the sample provider and were not determined by assay-based typing. The prospective study material was composed of cDNA or gDNA derived from T cells, B-cell-depleted T cells, or PBMCs. Subjects who had been exposed to COVID-19, were actively infected with it, or had recovered from it provided the deeply sampled blood TCRbeta repertoires that made up the dataset. The samples were drawn from two sources: the first 160 participants of the ongoing ImmuneRACE study, and 1,254 subjects contributed by 6 global collaborators. Sample metadata almost always included a de-identified subject ID, COVID-19 status, age in years and sex. A freely available public database, intended as a resource for researchers studying the immune response to SARS-CoV-2, is where the repertoires were released. The research as a whole found: Clinical and demographic metadata were provided uncurated, with the amount varying by source and participant.

TCRbeta CDR3 regions were amplified from genomic DNA by means of the immunoSEQ Assay, a bias-controlled multiplex PCR. The study's own analysis went as follows. Within the assay, amplification of reference gene primers was used to estimate how many nucleated cells each sample contained. To quantify the absolute abundance of each unique TCRbeta CDR3 rearrangement, sequence reads were collapsed and filtered. Productive Simpson clonality was computed per sample as the square root of Simpson's diversity index over productive rearrangements. The table was pulled from immuneACCESS by TCRdb, which kept in-frame rearrangements only. Such tables lose some clones; where checked, under half of the loss comes from unresolved V genes, and the rest has no known cause. V and J calls and clone size are those listed in that table; D and trimming were worked out from the DNA. The sample table shows approximately 500,000 clones, and about 89% are seen once. The top ten clones comprise around 7.8% of the sample.

This sequence originates from a woman between 45 and 60 years old with COVID-19, enrolled during active disease. What was sequenced was peripheral blood.

At the DNA level, the sequence is TGTGCCAGCTCAGGGGGGGATAATTCACCCCTCCACTTT. Its product reads: CASSGGDNSPLHF. This chain joins TRBV18 to TRBJ1-6; the D segment could be TRBD1, given 5 matching bases. Between the V and J ends, shortened by 5 bases and 5 bases respectively, the junction contains 7 bases. CDR1 and CDR2 are drawn from the germline V gene: KGHSH, LQKENI. From cysteine to phenylalanine, the CDR3 is 13 amino acids long. Only the CDR3 region is kept as DNA, spanning 39 bases read in frame from base 1.